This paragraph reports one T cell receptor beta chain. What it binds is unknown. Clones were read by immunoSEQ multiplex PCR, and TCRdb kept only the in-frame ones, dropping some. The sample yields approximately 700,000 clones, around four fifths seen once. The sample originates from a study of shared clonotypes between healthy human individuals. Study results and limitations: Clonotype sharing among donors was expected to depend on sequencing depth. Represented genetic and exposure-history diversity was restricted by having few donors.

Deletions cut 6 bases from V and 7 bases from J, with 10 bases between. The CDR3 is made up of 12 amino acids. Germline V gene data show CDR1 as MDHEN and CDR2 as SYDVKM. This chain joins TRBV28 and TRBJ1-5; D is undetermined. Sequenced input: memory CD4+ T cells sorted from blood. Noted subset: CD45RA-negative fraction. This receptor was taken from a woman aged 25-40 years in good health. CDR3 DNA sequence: TGTGCCAGCAGGGGAGGGTTACAGCCCCAGCATTTT. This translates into CASRGGLQPQHF. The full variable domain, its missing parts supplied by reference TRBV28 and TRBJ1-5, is DVKVTQSSRYLVKRTGEKVFLECVQDMDHENMFWYRQDPGLGLRLIYFSYDVKMKEKGDIPEGYSVSREKKERFSLILESASTNQTSMYLCASRGGLQPQHFGDGTRLSIL.